Detailed here is one TCR beta chain. The source of the sample is a study of blood T cell repertoires in COVID-19. Study details: Acute and convalescent COVID-19 specimens originated in the United States, Italy and Spain. PBMCs, B-cell-depleted T cells, or T cells provided the cDNA or gDNA that made up the material.

Trimming at V came to 4 bases and at J to 5 bases, leaving 9 bases not matched to a gene. CDR1 and CDR2 from the germline V gene are SGHDT and YYEEEE. The CDR3 runs to 16 residues. Assay used: immunoSEQ multiplex PCR; TCRdb lists only in-frame clones, some missing. The table lists a few hundred thousand clones, 85% to 90% of them singletons. Enrollees, roughly 18 to 89 years old, lived in roughly 24 US areas. Recovered status applied to Cohort 3 donors who had two consecutive negative PCRs. It also applied to those with clearance or with symptom resolution. The TCR originated in a woman younger than 30 who had recovered from COVID-19. The V gene is TRBV5-6, the J gene TRBJ1-6; TRBD1 aligns across 7 bases. Input material: PBMCs or T cells enriched from blood (not recorded which). In nucleotides, the CDR3 is TGTGCCAGCAGCCCGTGGACAGGAGCGGATAATTCACCCCTCCACTTT. Translated, it gives CASSPWTGADNSPLHF.